The clone carrying this T cell receptor beta chain appeared a few times. What it binds is unknown. The sample is drawn from a study of T cell repertoires in cytomegalovirus infection. Overall study: Both a matching HLA type and CMV infection were indicated by public TCR beta signatures.

TCRdb redid the calling of the reads with MiXCR, one entry per CDR3 protein. The sample shows over 45,000 distinct CDR3 sequences, roughly 20% of them seen only once. The CDR3 is 12 amino acids. Germline loops: CDR1 SGHTA, CDR2 FQGTGA. Trimming left V 7 bases short and J 4 bases short, with 11 bases between. The V and J genes are TRBV7-3 and TRBJ2-7, with a tentative D call TRBD2 (6 bases). The receptor comes from a human donor in good health (CMV status not recorded). Some clones in this sample may be carry-over from other donors' samples. Source: CD8+ T cells from cultured PBMCs, taken from culture after CMV antigen stimulation. The CDR3 reads CASKGGDYEQYF. In DNA, the CDR3 is TGTGCCAGCAAAGGAGGGGATTACGAGCAGTACTTC.